This entry lists 8 T cell receptor beta chains sequenced from one sample in a study of blood T cell repertoires in COVID-19. The assay was immunoSEQ multiplex PCR, and TCRdb's table has in-frame clones only and misses some. This sample has roughly 60,000 clones, with approximately 78% found just once. The material sequenced was peripheral blood. These TCRs come from a man older than 75 with acute or convalescent COVID-19.

The J gene is TRBJ2-7, the V gene TRBV5-6; 8 nucleotides agree with TRBD2. The CDR3 length is 15 residues. Germline V CDR1 and CDR2: SGHDT, YYEEEE. The V and J ends lost 4 bases and 4 bases, in that order; junction bases with no gene match: 10. The CDR3 DNA is TGTGCCAGCAGCGTATCGGGGGGGACACCTTACGAGCAGTACTTC. Translated, it gives CASSVSGGTPYEQYF.

The chain carries TRBV7-8 and TRBJ1-1, with TRBD1 as a possible D gene (6 bases). The CDR3 covers 17 residues. Trimming took off 5 bases at V and 4 bases at J, with 23 bases between the two ends. Germline CDR1 reads SGHVS; CDR2 reads FQNEAQ. Here the CDR3 DNA reads TGTGCCAGCAGCCCCTCAGGGGTACCCCTCGGCATCACTGAAGCTTTCTTT. It is translated as CASSPSGVPLGITEAFF.

This chain connects TRBV6-5 to TRBJ1-2; maybe TRBD1 (5 bases). With 6 bases removed from V and 8 bases from J, the gap between germline ends came to 16 bases. The V gene's germline CDR1 is MNHEY and CDR2 SVGAGI. CDR3 length equals 13 residues. The CDR3: CASRDDRPGGYTF. The CDR3 coding sequence is TGTGCCAGCAGGGACGACAGACCGGGCGGCTACACCTTC.

V usage is TRBV7-8 and J usage is TRBJ2-3; 10 positions match TRBD2. V dropped 5 bases and J dropped 5; count of bases not matched to a gene: 7. Germline V CDR1 and CDR2: SGHVS, FQNEAQ. The CDR3 is 15 amino acids. The CDR3 reads CASSRTSGTVDTQYF. CDR3 DNA sequence: TGTGCCAGCAGCCGGACTAGCGGTACGGTAGATACGCAGTATTTT. Complete variable domain (other parts from reference TRBV7-8 and TRBJ2-3): GAGVSQSPRYKVAKRGQDVALRCDPISGHVSLFWYQQALGQGPEFLTYFQNEAQLDKSGLPSDRFFAERPEGSVSTLKIQRTQQEDSAVYLCASSRTSGTVDTQYFGPGTRLTVL.

This clone showed up just once. Here the CDR3 reads CASSSEAERGIDTQYF. CDR3 DNA sequence: TGCGCCAGCAGCTCGGAGGCAGAGAGGGGGATAGATACGCAGTATTTT. The V gene is TRBV5-1, the J gene TRBJ2-3; D is perhaps TRBD1 (6 bases). V lost 3 bases to trimming and J lost 5 bases, with 19 bases between them. This CDR3 is 16 amino acids long. The V gene's germline CDR1 is SGHRS and CDR2 YFSETQ.

The V gene is TRBV21-1, the J gene TRBJ1-5; the listed D gene, TRBD1, was not tested against the DNA. TRBV21-1 is a pseudogene. The CDR3 contains 14 residues. In DNA form, the CDR3 reads TGTGCCAGCAGCCCCGGTGGGCCCAATCAGCCCCAGCATTTT. It specifies CASSPGGPNQPQHF.

V is TRBV18 and J is TRBJ2-7, with a possible D match to TRBD1 (7 bases). Germline V gives CDR1 KGHSH, CDR2 LQKENI. This CDR3 has 18 amino acids. Trimming removed 3 bases from V and 6 bases from J, with 27 bases in between. The CDR3 protein is CASSPIAWGGTEMVEQYF. The CDR3 DNA follows: TGTGCCAGCTCACCCATCGCCTGGGGCGGGACAGAAATGGTCGAGCAGTACTTC.

The chain is built from TRBV5-1 and TRBJ1-1; the match to TRBD1 covers 8 bases. CDR1 is SGHRS, CDR2 YFSETQ, per germline. Trimming at V came to 0 bases and at J to 5 bases, leaving 12 bases not matched to a gene. This CDR3 comprises 17 residues. Here the CDR3 DNA reads TGCGCCAGCAGCTTGGTACAGGGGGGGCGAGGCGTTACTGAAGCTTTCTTT. It yields the protein CASSLVQGGRGVTEAFF.